This TCR beta chain was documented in a study of Graves' ophthalmopathy and Graves' hyperthyroidism. As for the study in general: Ahead of any treatment, peripheral blood was obtained at the initial diagnosis. Findings of the study overall: Separation of ophthalmopathy from stable hyperthyroidism was achieved by a 13-signature model, at around 89% sensitivity and under 83% specificity. Blood repertoires reportedly contained most expanded thyroid clonotypes above 0.001 frequency.

Amplification of TCR beta CDR3 regions used RNA transcripts. After a first-round RT-PCR with HTBI primers, a second-round multiplex PCR was run. MiXCR, applied by TCRdb to the multiplex PCR reads, yields one record per CDR3 protein. Of roughly 500,000 distinct CDR3 sequences listed, approximately 15% are singletons. This clonotype was seen ten or more times. What it binds is unknown. The CDR3 is 13 residues long. Germline CDR1 reads SGHTA; CDR2 reads FQGNSA. The V end was cut by 7 bases, the J end by 4 bases, with 13 bases between. The gene calls are TRBV7-2 and TRBJ1-1; D remains unclear. This clonotype was sampled from a woman in her thirties with Graves' ophthalmopathy. Sequencing was performed on blood. CDR3 DNA: TGTGCCAGCACCCAAGGACTGCGCACTGAAGCTTTCTTT. Its translation: CASTQGLRTEAFF.